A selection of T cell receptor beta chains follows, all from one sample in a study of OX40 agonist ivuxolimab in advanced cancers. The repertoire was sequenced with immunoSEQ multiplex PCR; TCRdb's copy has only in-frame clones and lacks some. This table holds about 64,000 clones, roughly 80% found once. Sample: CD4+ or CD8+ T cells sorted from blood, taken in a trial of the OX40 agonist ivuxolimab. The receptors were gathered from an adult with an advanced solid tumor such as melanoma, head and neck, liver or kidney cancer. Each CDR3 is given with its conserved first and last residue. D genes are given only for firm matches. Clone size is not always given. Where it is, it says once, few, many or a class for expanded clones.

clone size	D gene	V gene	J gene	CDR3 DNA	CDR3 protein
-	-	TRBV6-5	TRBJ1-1	TGTGCCAGCAGACCCCCTAGGAGGAACACTGAAGCTTTCTTT	CASRPPRRNTEAFF
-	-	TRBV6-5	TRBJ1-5	TGTGCCAGCAGAGGGACCAATCAGCCCCAGCATTTT	CASRGTNQPQHF
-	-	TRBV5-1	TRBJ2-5	TGCGCCAGCAGCGAGGGACCGACCCAAGAGACCCAGTACTTC	CASSEGPTQETQYF
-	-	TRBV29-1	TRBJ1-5	TGCAGCGTTGGGGATAGCAATCAGCCCCAGCATTTT	CSVGDSNQPQHF
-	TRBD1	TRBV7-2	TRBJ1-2	TGTGCCAGCAGCACAATGACAGGGAAAGGGAATGGCTACACCTTC	CASSTMTGKGNGYTF
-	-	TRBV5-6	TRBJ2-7	TGTGCCAGCAGCTCCCCTCGGGGCAGAACCTACGAGCAGTACTTC	CASSSPRGRTYEQYF
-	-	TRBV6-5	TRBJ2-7	TGTGCCAGCAGTTACTCTGAGAAGGGCGAGCAGTACTTC	CASSYSEKGEQYF
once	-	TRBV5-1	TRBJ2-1	TGCGCCAGCAGCTTCGGTAGCGTAGACAATGAGCAGTTCTTC	CASSFGSVDNEQFF
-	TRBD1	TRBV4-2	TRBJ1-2	TGTGCCAGCAGCCAAGATCTGGGACAGTACTATGGCTACACCTTC	CASSQDLGQYYGYTF
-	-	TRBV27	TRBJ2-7	TGTGCCAGCAGTTTGGGGGGACAGACCTACGAGCAGTACTTC	CASSLGGQTYEQYF
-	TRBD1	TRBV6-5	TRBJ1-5	TGTGCCAGCAGCCTTGGACAGGTCTTAAATCAGCCCCAGCATTTT	CASSLGQVLNQPQHF
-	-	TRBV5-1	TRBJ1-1	TGCGCCAGCAGCTTGGAGGGCCCCTTTATTGAAGCTTTCTTT	CASSLEGPFIEAFF
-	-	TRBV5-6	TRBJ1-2	TGTGCCAGCAGCTTGTTCAGGAATGGCTACACCTTC	CASSLFRNGYTF
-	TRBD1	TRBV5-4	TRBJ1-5	TGTGCCAGCAGCTTGGACAGGGGAGATGCCCAGCATTTT	CASSLDRGDAQHF
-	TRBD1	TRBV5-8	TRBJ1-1	TGTGCCAGCAGCTTTGACAGGGGGGCAACAATGAACACTGAAGCTTTCTTT	CASSFDRGATMNTEAFF
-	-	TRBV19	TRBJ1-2	TGTGCCAGTAGTATCGGAAGGGGAGTTAACTATGGCTACACCTTC	CASSIGRGVNYGYTF
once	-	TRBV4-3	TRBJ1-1	TGCGCCAGCAGCCAAGTTGGTACGGCTGAAGCTTTCTTT	CASSQVGTAEAFF
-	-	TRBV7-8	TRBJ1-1	TGTGCCAGCAGCTTAGCTCCGACAGGTTTGAACACTGAAGCTTTCTTT	CASSLAPTGLNTEAFF
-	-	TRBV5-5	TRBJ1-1	TGTGCCAGCAGCTCACTACAGGGTGTTGGGACTGAAGCTTTCTTT	CASSSLQGVGTEAFF
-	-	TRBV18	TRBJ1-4	TGTGCCAGCTCACGACCCACAGGTGCAACTAATGAAAAACTGTTTTTT	CASSRPTGATNEKLFF
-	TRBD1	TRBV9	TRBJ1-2	TGTGCCAGCAGCGTAGGCAGGGGGAGTAATGGCTACACCTTC	CASSVGRGSNGYTF
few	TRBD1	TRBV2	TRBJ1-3	TGTGCCAGCAGTGAACAGGGGGATCCATCCTCTGGAAACACCATATATTTT	CASSEQGDPSSGNTIYF
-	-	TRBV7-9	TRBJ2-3	TGTGCCAGCAGCTTAGAGGGGATCACAGATACGCAGTATTTT	CASSLEGITDTQYF
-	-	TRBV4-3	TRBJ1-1	TGCGCCAGCAGCTCCCACATGAACACTGAAGCTTTCTTT	CASSSHMNTEAFF
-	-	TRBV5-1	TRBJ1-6	TGCGCCAGCAGCTCCTGGGGGCACGATTCACCCCTCCACTTT	CASSSWGHDSPLHF
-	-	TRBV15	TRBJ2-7	TGTGCCACCAGCAGAGATATGGGGGTGGGCGAGCAGTACTTC	CATSRDMGVGEQYF
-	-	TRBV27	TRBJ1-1	TGTGCCAGCAGTCCCGAGGGGAACACTGAAGCTTTCTTT	CASSPEGNTEAFF
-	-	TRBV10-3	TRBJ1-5	TGTGCCATCAGTGAGTCGAGTACAGCGTTCAATCAGCCCCAGCATTTT	CAISESSTAFNQPQHF
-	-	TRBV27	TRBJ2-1	TGTGCCAGCAGTTTAGAAGGCGCAGGGAAGGTGGACAATGAGCAGTTCTTC	CASSLEGAGKVDNEQFF
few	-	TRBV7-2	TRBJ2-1	TGTGCCAGCAGCTTGGGGGCCAACAATGAGCAGTTCTTC	CASSLGANNEQFF
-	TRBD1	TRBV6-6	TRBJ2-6	TGTGCCAGCTCCAACAGGGGTGCCAACGTCCTGACTTTC	CASSNRGANVLTF
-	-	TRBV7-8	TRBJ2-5	TGTGCCAGCAGCGGAAGACCGGGACTGCTTCAAGAGACCCAGTACTTC	CASSGRPGLLQETQYF
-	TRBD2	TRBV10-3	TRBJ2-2	TGTGCCATCAGTGCTTCCGGGACTACGAACACCGGGGAGCTGTTTTTT	CAISASGTTNTGELFF
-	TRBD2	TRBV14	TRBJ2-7	TGTGCCAGCAGCCAAAGCGGGGGAATGAGTTGGGAGCAGTACTTC	CASSQSGGMSWEQYF
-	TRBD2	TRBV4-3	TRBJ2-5	TGCGCCAGCAGCCAAGGTTCGGGGGGAGGAGCGGAGACCCAGTACTTC	CASSQGSGGGAETQYF
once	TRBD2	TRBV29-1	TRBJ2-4	TGCAGCGTTGAAGGGACTAGCGGGGGAGACATTCAGTACTTC	CSVEGTSGGDIQYF
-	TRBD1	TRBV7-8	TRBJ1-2	TGTGCCAGCAGCTCAAGGACAGGGTTAAACTATGGCTACACCTTC	CASSSRTGLNYGYTF